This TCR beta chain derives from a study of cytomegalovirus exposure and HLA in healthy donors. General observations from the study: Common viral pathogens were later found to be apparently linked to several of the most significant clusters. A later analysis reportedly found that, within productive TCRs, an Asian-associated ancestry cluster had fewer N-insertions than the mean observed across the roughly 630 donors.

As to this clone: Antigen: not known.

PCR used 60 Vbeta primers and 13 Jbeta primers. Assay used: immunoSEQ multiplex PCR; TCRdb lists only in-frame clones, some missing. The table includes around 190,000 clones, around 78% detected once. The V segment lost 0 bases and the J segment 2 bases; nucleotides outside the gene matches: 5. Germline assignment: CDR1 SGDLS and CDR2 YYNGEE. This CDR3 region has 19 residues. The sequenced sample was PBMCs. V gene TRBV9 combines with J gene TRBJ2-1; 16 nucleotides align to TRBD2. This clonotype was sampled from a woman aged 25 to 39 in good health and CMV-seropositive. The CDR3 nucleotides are TGTGCCAGCAGCGTAGCTTATGGGACTAGCGGGAGGGCCTACAATGAGCAGTTCTTC. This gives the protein CASSVAYGTSGRAYNEQFF.